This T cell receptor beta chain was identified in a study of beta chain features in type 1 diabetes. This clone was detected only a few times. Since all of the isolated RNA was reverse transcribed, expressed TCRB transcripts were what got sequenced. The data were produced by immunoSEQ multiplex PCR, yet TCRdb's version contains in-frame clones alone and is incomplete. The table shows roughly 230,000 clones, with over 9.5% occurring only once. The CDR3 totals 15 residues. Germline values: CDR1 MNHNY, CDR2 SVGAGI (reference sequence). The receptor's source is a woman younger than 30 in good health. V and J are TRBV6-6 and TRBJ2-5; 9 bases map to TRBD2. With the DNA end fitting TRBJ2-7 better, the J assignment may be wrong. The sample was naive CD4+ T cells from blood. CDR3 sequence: CASSYSGRNGREQYF. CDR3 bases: TGTGCCAGCAGTTATAGCGGGAGAAACGGTCGCGAGCAGTACTTC.